The 3 T cell receptor beta chains below all came from one sample that was sequenced in a study of shared clonotypes between healthy human individuals. Assay: immunoSEQ multiplex PCR; the TCRdb copy retains only in-frame clones and omits some. Of about 2.4 million clones in the sample, around nine tenths were seen once. Sequencing was done on a sample of naive CD4+ T cells sorted from blood. The subset is: CD45RA+ positively selected. The receptors come from a man in his late teens or twenties in good health.

The chain uses TRBV19 and TRBJ1-5; D unresolved. Germline V gene lookup returns CDR1 LNHDA and CDR2 SQIVND (reference sequence). The CDR3 spans 14 residues. The germline V and J ends were trimmed by 3 bases and 2 bases, with 8 bases remaining between them. The CDR3 loop reads CASSMPFGNQPQHF. The CDR3 coding sequence is TGTGCCAGTAGTATGCCGTTCGGCAATCAGCCCCAGCATTTT.

The J gene is TRBJ1-2, the V gene TRBV23-1; D not certain. TRBV23-1 is assigned to the ORF class and has an uncertain function. Trimming shortened V by 1 base and J by 6 bases, and 12 bases separated the two germline ends. The CDR3 length is 14 residues. The CDR3 is CASSQLPGMHGYTF. The CDR3 region has the DNA TGCGCCAGCAGTCAATTGCCGGGAATGCATGGCTACACCTTC.

The genes are TRBV9 and TRBJ2-2; D is ambiguous. The CDR3 totals 17 residues. V lost 4 bases to trimming and J lost 5 bases, with 21 bases between them. Germline loops: CDR1 SGDLS, CDR2 YYNGEE. CDR3 sequence: CASSPQRRLPRTGELFF. In DNA, the CDR3 is TGTGCCAGCAGCCCCCAAAGGCGACTCCCCCGGACCGGGGAGCTGTTTTTT. The whole variable domain, filled in from reference TRBV9 and TRBJ2-2, reads DSGVTQTPKHLITATGQRVTLRCSPRSGDLSVYWYQQSLDQGLQFLIQYYNGEERAKGNILERFSAQQFPDLHSELNLSSLELGDSALYFCASSPQRRLPRTGELFFGEGSRLTVL.